This T cell receptor (beta chain) comes out of a study of cytomegalovirus exposure and HLA in healthy donors. Study in general: Among roughly 180 million T cells, an earlier analysis found 117 million unique TCR beta sequences.

Details on this clone: Its antigen is unknown.

Amplification used 60 Vbeta primers and 13 Jbeta primers. Some clones are missing from TCRdb's copy, which holds only in-frame ones; the method was immunoSEQ multiplex PCR. The sample lists approximately 190,000 clones; roughly 70% were seen once. Study-wide results and limits: Later examination showed HLA-associated TCR beta chains had greater clonal expansion than equally common others. Most TCR beta V segments were productive about 90% or about 30% of the time in an earlier analysis.

V was pared by 10 bases and J by 5 bases, with 18 bases between. There are 14 residues in the CDR3. Germline V CDR1 and CDR2: SGHDT, YYEEEE. V gene TRBV5-6 combines with J gene TRBJ2-2; weak D call: TRBD1 (7 bases). This receptor was taken from a man in his forties or fifties in good health and CMV-seropositive. Sequencing was carried out using PBMCs. The CDR3, as DNA: TGTGCCGCCAAGCGGGCAGGGGGTACCGGGGAGCTGTTTTTT. It codes for CAAKRAGGTGELFF.